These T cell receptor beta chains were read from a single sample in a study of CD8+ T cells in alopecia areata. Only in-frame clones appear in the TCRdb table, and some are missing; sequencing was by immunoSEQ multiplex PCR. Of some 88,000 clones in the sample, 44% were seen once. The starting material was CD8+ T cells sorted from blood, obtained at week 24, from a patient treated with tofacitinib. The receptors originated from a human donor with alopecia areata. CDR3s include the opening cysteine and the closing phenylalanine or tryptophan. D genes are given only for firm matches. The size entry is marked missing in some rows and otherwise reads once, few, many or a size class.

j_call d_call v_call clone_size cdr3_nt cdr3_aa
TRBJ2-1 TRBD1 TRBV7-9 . TGTGCCAGCAGCGCTGGGACAGCGGTTCAGCAGTTCTTC CASSAGTAVQQFF
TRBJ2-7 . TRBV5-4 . TGTGCCAGCAGCTTGGTTGGGGACGAGCAGTACTTC CASSLVGDEQYF
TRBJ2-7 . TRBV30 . TGTGCCTGGAGTTCCGGCGAGCAGTACTTC CAWSSGEQYF
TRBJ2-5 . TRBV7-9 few TGTGCCAGCAGCCACCAAGAGACCCAGTACTTC CASSHQETQYF
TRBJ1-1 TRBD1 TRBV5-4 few TGTGCCAGCAGCTCAACCGGGACAGGGGTAGCTGAAGCTTTCTTT CASSSTGTGVAEAFF
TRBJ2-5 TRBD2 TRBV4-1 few TGCGCCAGCAGCCTAGCGGGAGTAGGCGAGACCCAGTACTTC CASSLAGVGETQYF
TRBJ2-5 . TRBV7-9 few TGTGCCAGCAACCACCGGGACGGACAAGAGACCCAGTACTTC CASNHRDGQETQYF
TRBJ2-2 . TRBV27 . TGTGCCAGCAGTTTACTCCCCGCGAACACCGGGGAGCTGTTTTTT CASSLLPANTGELFF
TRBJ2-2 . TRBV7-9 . TGTGCCAGAGGCTCCGGGCATCATAACACCGGGGAGCTGTTTTTT CARGSGHHNTGELFF
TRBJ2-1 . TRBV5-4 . TGTGCCAGCAGCTGGGCCAGGTCGGATGAGCAGTTCTTC CASSWARSDEQFF
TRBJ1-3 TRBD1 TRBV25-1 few TGTGCCAGCAGTAAGGGACAGGTTGCGGAGTACTCTGGAAACACCATATATTTT CASSKGQVAEYSGNTIYF
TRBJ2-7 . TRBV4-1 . TGCGCCAGCAGCCAATCTGTCCTACGGGGCGAGCAGTACTTC CASSQSVLRGEQYF
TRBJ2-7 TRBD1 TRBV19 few TGTGCCAGTAGTTTCGACAGGGCCGAGCAGTACTTC CASSFDRAEQYF
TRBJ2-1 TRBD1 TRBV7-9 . TGTGCCAGCAGCTTAGCGGGACAGTGGAATGAGCAGTTCTTC CASSLAGQWNEQFF
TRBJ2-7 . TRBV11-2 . TGTGCCAGCAGCTTAGCGGCAAACGAGCAGTACTTC CASSLAANEQYF
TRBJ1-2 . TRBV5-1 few TGCGCCAGCAGCGAAAGCTTGGGACGGTCAACCTATGGCTACACCTTC CASSESLGRSTYGYTF